This T cell receptor beta chain was captured by sequencing in a study of shared clonotypes between healthy human individuals. Notes on the study in general: With few donors, the genetic and exposure-history diversity represented was limited.

The study separated CD4+ cells into CD45RA+ naive and CD45RA-negative memory subsets. The CDR3 loop spans 13 amino acids. Deletions cut 4 bases from V and 6 bases from J, with 10 bases between. Germline V CDR1 and CDR2: SGHRS, YFSETQ. As regards this clone: Its antigen is unidentified.

Running of the assay took place at deep level. Sequencing used immunoSEQ multiplex PCR; TCRdb keeps in-frame clones, though not all of them. This sample has roughly 2 million clones, with roughly 95% found just once. This TCR was sampled from a man between 18 and 29 years old in good health. Sequencing used naive CD4+ T cells sorted from blood. Stated subset: CD45RA+ positively selected. The gene calls are TRBV5-1 and TRBJ1-4; no clear D gene. The CDR3 reads CASSLQIDEKLFF. The CDR3 DNA sequence: TGCGCCAGCAGCCTACAAATCGATGAAAAACTGTTTTTT. The full variable domain, in which reference TRBV5-1 and TRBJ1-4 provide the parts outside the CDR3, is KAGVTQTPRYLIKTRGQQVTLSCSPISGHRSVSWYQQTPGQGLQFLFEYFSETQRNKGNFPGRFSGRQFSNSRSEMNVSTLELGDSALYLCASSLQIDEKLFFGSGTQLSVL.